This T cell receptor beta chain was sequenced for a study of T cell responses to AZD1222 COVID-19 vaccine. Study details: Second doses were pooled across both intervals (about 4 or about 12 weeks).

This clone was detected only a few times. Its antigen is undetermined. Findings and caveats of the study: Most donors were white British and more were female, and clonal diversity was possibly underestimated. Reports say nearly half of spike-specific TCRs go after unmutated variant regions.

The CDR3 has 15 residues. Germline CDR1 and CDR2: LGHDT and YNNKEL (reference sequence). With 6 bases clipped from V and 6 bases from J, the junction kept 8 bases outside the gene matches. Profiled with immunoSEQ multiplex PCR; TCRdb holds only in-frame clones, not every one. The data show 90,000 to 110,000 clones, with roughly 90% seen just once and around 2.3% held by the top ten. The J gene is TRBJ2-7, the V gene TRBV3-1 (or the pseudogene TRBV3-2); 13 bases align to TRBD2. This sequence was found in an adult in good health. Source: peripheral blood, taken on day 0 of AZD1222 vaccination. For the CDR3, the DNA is TGTGCCAGCAGTCCGACCGGGACTAGCGGGACCGAGCAGTACTTC. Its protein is CASSPTGTSGTEQYF.